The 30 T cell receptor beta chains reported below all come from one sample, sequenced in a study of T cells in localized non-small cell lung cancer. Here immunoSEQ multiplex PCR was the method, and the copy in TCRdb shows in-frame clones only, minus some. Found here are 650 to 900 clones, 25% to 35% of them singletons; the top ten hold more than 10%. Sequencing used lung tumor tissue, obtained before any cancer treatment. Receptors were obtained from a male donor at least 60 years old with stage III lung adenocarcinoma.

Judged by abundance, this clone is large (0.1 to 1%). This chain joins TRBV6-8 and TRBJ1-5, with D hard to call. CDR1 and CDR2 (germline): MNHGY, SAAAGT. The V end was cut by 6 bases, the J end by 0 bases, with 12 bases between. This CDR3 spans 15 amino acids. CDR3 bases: TGTGCCAGCAGCGCACAAGGATATAGCAATCAGCCCCAGCATTTT. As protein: CASSAQGYSNQPQHF.

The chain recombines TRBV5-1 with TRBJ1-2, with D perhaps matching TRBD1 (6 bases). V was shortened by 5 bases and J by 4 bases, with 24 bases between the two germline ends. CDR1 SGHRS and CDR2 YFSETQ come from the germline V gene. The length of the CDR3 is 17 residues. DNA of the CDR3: TGCGCCAGCAGTCACACCGGACAGTCTTCCACAATCTATGGCTACACCTTC. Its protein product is CASSHTGQSSTIYGYTF. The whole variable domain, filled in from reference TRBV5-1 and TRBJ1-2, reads KAGVTQTPRYLIKTRGQQVTLSCSPISGHRSVSWYQQTPGQGLQFLFEYFSETQRNKGNFPGRFSGRQFSNSRSEMNVSTLELGDSALYLCASSHTGQSSTIYGYTFGSGTRLTVV.

The CDR3 region is CASSPALDRGLPKFF. In DNA form, the CDR3 reads TGTGCCAGCAGCCCAGCCCTGGACAGGGGACTGCCGAAGTTCTTC. The V call is TRBV14, the J call TRBJ2-1; 9 positions agree with TRBD1. The CDR3 consists of 15 residues. Germline lookup yields CDR1 SGHDN and CDR2 FVKESK. V lost 4 bases to trimming and J lost 14 bases; unmatched junction nucleotides: 15. Variable domain in full (rest from reference TRBV14 and TRBJ2-1): EAGVTQFPSHSVIEKGQTVTLRCDPISGHDNLYWYRRVMGKEIKFLLHFVKESKQDESGMPNNRFLAERTGGTYSTLKVQPAELEDSGVYFCASSPALDRGLPKFFGPGTRLTVL.

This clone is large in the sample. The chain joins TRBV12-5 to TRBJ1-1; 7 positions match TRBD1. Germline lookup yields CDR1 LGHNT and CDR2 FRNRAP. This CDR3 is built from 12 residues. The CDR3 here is CASNRGDTEAFF. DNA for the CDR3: TGTGCCAGCAACAGGGGAGACACTGAAGCTTTCTTT.

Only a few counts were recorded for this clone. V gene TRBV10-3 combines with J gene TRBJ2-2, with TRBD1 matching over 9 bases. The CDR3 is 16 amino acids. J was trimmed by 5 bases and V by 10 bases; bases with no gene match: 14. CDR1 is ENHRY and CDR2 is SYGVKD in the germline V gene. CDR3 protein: CASRERTGDGTGELFF. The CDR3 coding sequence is TGTGCCAGCAGGGAGAGGACAGGGGATGGGACCGGGGAGCTGTTTTTT.

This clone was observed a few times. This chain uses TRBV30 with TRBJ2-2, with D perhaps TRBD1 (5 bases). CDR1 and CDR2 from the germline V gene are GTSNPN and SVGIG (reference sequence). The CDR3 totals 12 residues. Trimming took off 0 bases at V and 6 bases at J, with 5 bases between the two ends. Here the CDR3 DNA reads TGTGCCTGGAGTGTAGGGGCCGGGGAGCTGTTTTTT. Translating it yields CAWSVGAGELFF.

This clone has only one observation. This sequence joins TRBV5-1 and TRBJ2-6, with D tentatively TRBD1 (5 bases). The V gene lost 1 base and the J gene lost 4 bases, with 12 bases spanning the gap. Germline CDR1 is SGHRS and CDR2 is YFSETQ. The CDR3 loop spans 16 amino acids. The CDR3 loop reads CASSLTGTTGANVLTF. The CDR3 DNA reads TGCGCCAGCAGCTTGACAGGAACGACCGGGGCCAACGTCCTGACTTTC.

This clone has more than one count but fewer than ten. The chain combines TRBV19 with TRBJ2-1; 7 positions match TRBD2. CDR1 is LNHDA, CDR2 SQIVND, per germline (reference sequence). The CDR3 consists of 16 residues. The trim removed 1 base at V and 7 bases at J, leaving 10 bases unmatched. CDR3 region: CASSIGEASGANEQFF. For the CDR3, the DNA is TGTGCCAGTAGTATAGGAGAGGCTAGCGGTGCTAATGAGCAGTTCTTC.

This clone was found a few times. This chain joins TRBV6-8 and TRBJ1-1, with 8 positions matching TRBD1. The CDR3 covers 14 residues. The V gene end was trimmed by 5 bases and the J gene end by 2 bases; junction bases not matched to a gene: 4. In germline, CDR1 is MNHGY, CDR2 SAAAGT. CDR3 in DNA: TGTGCCAGCAGTAAGGACAGGGTAAACACTGAAGCTTTCTTT. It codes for CASSKDRVNTEAFF.

CDR3 DNA sequence: TGTGCCAGTAGTAATCGGGCAGATACGCAGTATTTT. Translation gives CASSNRADTQYF. V is TRBV19 and J is TRBJ2-3; D not certain. CDR3 size: 12 residues. The V gene lost 4 bases and the J gene lost 4 bases, with 6 bases spanning the gap. Per germline, CDR1 LNHDA and CDR2 SQIVND (reference sequence).

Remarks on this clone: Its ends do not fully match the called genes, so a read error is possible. The CDR3 loop is CASRGANQPQHF. The CDR3 coding sequence is TGTGCTAGTAGGGGGGCAAATCAGCCCCAGCATTTT. V and J are TRBV19 and TRBJ1-5; weak D call: TRBD1 (6 bases). Germline V gene data show CDR1 as LNHDA and CDR2 as SQIVND (reference sequence). The CDR3 length is 12 residues.

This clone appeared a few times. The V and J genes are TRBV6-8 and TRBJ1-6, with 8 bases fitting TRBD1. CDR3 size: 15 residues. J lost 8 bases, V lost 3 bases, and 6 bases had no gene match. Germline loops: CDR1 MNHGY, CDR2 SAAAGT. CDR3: CASSYTTGEDSPLHF. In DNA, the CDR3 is TGTGCCAGCAGTTATACGACAGGGGAAGATTCACCCCTCCACTTT.

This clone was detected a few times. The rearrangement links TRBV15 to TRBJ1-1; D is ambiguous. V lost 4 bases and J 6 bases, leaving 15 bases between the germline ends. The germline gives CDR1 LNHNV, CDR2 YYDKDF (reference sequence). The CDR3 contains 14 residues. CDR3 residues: CATSTRIGGSEAFF. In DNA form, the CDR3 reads TGTGCCACCAGCACGCGAATCGGAGGGTCTGAAGCTTTCTTT.

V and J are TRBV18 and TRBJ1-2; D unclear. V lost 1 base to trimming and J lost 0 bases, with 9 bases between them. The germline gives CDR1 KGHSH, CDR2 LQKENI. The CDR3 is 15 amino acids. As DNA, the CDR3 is TGTGCCAGCTCACCACAGTCAGGTTCTAACTATGGCTACACCTTC. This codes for CASSPQSGSNYGYTF. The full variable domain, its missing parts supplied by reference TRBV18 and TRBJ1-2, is NAGVMQNPRHLVRRRGQEARLRCSPMKGHSHVYWYRQLPEEGLKFMVYLQKENIIDESGMPKERFSAEFPKEGPSILRIQQVVRGDSAAYFCASSPQSGSNYGYTFGSGTRLTVV.

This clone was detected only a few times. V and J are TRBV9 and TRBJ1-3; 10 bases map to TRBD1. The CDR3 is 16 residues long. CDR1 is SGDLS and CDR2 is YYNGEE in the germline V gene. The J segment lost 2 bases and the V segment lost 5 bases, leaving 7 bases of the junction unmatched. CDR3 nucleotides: TGTGCCAGCAGTCCGGGAGGGACAGGGGCTGGAAACACCATATATTTT. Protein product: CASSPGGTGAGNTIYF.

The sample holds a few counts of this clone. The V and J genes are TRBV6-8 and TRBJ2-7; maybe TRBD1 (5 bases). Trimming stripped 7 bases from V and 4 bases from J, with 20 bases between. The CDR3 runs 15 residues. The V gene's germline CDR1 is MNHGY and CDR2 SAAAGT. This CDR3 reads CASNRRNPEAYEQYF. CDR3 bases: TGTGCCAGCAACAGGAGAAACCCTGAAGCGTACGAGCAGTACTTC.

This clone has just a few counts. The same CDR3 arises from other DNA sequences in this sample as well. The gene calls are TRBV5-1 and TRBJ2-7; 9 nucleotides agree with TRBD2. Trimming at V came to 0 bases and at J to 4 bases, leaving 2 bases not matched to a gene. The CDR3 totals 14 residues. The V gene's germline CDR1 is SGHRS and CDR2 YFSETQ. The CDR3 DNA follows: TGCGCCAGCAGCTTGGGGGCGGGAGGGTACGAGCAGTACTTC. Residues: CASSLGAGGYEQYF.

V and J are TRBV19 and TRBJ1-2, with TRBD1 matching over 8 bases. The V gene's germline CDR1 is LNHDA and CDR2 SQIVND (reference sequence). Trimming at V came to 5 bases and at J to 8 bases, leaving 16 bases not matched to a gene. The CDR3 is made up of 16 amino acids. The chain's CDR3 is CASSLTGVNPLRGYTF. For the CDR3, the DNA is TGTGCCAGTAGTCTGACAGGGGTTAATCCCTTACGCGGCTACACCTTC.

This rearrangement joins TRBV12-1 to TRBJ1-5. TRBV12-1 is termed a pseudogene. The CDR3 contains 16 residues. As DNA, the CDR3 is TGTGCCAGCAGCTCCCACACCGACTATAGCAATCAGCCCCAGCATTTT. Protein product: CASSSHTDYSNQPQHF.

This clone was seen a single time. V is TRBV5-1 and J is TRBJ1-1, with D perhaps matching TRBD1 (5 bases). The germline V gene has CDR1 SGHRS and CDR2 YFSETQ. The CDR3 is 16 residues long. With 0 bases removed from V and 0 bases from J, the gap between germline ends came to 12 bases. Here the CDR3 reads CASSLEAGYLNTEAFF. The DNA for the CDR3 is TGCGCCAGCAGCTTGGAGGCAGGGTATCTGAACACTGAAGCTTTCTTT.

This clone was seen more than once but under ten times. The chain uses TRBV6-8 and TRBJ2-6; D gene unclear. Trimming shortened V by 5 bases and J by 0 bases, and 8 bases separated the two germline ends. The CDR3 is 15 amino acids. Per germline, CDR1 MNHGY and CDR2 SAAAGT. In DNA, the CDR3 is TGTGCCAGCAGTCCAGCTTTCTCTGGGGCCAACGTCCTGACTTTC. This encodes CASSPAFSGANVLTF.

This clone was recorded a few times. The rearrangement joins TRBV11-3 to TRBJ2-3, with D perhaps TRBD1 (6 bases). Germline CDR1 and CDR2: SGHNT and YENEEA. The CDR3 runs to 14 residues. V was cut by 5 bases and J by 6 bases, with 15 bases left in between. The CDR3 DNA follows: TGTGCCAGCAGCCGACAGGTTCTCTCCGATACGCAGTATTTT. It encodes CASSRQVLSDTQYF.

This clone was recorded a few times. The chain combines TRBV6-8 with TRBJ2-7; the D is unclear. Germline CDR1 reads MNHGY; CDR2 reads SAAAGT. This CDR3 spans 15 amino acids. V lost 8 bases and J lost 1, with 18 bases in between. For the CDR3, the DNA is TGTGCCAGCTCCTCCTGGGCAGCTGCTTCCTACGAGCAGTACTTC. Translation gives CASSSWAAASYEQYF.

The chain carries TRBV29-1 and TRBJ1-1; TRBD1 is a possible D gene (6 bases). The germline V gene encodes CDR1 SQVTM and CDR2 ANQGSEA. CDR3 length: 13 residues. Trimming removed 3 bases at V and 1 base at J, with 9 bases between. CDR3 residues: CSVEGTTNTEAFF. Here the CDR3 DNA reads TGCAGCGTTGAGGGGACAACGAACACTGAAGCTTTCTTT.

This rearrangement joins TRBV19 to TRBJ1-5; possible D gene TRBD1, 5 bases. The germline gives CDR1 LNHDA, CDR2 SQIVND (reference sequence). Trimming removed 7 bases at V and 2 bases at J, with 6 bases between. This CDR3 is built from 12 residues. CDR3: CASKGGNQPQHF. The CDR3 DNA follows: TGTGCCAGTAAAGGGGGCAATCAGCCCCAGCATTTT.

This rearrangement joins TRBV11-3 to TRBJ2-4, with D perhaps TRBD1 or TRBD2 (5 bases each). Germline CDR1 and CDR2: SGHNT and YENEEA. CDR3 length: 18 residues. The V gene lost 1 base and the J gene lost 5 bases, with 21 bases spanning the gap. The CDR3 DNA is TGTGCCAGCAGCTTAGTTCCCCTCGGGACGAGCTCCCAAAACATTCAGTACTTC. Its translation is CASSLVPLGTSSQNIQYF.

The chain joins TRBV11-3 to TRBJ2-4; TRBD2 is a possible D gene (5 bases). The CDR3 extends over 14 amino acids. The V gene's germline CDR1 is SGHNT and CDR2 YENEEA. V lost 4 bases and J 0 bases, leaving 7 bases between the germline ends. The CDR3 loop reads CASSSGIAKNIQYF. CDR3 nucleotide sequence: TGTGCCAGCAGCTCGGGGATAGCCAAAAACATTCAGTACTTC.

The CDR3, as DNA: TGTGCCAGTAGTATCACTGGGGTCCTCGATAACTATGGCTACACCTTC. This codes for CASSITGVLDNYGYTF. V usage is TRBV19 and J usage is TRBJ1-2; D is undetermined. Germline CDR1 reads LNHDA; CDR2 reads SQIVND (reference sequence). The ends were cut back, 3 bases at V and 1 base at J, with 15 bases in the middle. This CDR3 is 16 amino acids long.

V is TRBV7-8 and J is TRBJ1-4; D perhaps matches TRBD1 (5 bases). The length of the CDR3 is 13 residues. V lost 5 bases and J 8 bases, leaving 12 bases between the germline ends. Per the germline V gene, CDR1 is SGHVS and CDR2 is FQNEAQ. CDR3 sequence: CASSVQGREKLFF. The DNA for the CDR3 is TGTGCCAGCAGCGTGCAGGGAAGGGAAAAACTGTTTTTT.

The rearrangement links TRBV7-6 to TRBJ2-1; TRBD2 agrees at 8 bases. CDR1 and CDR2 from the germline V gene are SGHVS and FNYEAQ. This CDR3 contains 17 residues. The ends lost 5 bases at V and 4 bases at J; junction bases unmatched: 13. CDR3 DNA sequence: TGTGCCAGCAGCCAAGATACGTTGGTAGCGGGGTACAATGAGCAGTTCTTC. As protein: CASSQDTLVAGYNEQFF.